This T cell receptor beta chain was sequenced for a study of identical twins. This CDR3 has 17 amino acids. V shed 4 bases, J shed 0 bases, and the junction held 8 bases outside the gene matches. CDR1 KGHSH and CDR2 LQKENI come from the germline V gene. TCRdb ran MiXCR on the 5' RACE reads and lists one entry per CDR3 protein. The profile shows 1.5 million to 2 million distinct CDR3 sequences, roughly a third of them singletons. The sequence was obtained from a newborn girl in good health. The chain links TRBV18 to TRBJ1-1; 10 nucleotides line up with TRBD1. The specimen was cord blood. CDR3 residues: CASSLGQGLSMNTEAFF. CDR3 in DNA: TGTGCCAGCTCACTGGGACAGGGGCTTTCTATGAACACTGAAGCTTTCTTT.